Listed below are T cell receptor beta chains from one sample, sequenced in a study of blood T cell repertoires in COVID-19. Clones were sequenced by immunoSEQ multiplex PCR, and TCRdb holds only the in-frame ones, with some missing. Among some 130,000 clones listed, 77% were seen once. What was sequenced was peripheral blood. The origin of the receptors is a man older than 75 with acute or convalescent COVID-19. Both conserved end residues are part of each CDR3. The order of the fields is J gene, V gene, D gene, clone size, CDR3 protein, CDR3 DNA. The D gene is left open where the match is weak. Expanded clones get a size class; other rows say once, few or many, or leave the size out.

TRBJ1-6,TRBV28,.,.,CASKPGLYNSPLHF,TGTGCCAGCAAACCGGGACTGTATAATTCACCCCTCCACTTT
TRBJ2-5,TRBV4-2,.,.,CASSQERGETQYF,TGTGCCAGCAGCCAAGAGAGGGGGGAGACCCAGTACTTC
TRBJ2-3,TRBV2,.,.,CASSEARISTDTQYF,TGTGCCAGCAGTGAAGCGAGGATTAGCACAGATACGCAGTATTTT
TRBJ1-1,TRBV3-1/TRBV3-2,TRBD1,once,CASSQEWTGAREAFF,TGTGCCAGCAGCCAAGAGTGGACAGGGGCGCGTGAAGCTTTCTTT
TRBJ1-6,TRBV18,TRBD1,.,CASSPGQGEPLHF,TGTGCCAGCTCACCTGGACAGGGCGAACCCCTCCACTTT
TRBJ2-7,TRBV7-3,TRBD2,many,CASSLLPLGRTSGGYEQYF,TGTGCCAGCAGCTTACTCCCCCTAGGTCGGACTAGCGGGGGTTACGAGCAGTACTTC
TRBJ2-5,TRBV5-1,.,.,CASSALLQETQYF,TGCGCCAGCAGCGCCTTACTTCAAGAGACCCAGTACTTC
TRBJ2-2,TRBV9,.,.,CASSVLTNTGELFF,TGTGCCAGCAGCGTCCTAACGAACACCGGGGAGCTGTTTTTT
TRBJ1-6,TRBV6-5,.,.,CASSYSKGRNSPLHF,TGTGCCAGCAGTTACTCGAAGGGGCGTAATTCACCCCTCCACTTT
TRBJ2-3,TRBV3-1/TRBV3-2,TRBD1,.,CASSPEPPGGLDTQYF,TGTGCCAGCAGCCCGGAACCTCCAGGGGGATTGGATACGCAGTATTTT